Each of the 30 T cell receptor beta chains below was sequenced from the same sample in a study of cytomegalovirus exposure and HLA in healthy donors. The PCR was carried out with 60 Vbeta primers and 13 Jbeta primers. Generated by immunoSEQ multiplex PCR, the TCRdb table keeps only in-frame clones and is missing some. The table shows about 180,000 clones, with under 85% occurring only once. Sequencing input: PBMCs. These receptors originate from a human donor in good health.

This chain uses TRBV11-2 with TRBJ1-1, with a possible D match to TRBD1 (6 bases). Trimming removed 3 bases at V and 5 bases at J, with 16 bases between. Germline V CDR1 and CDR2: SGHAT, FQNNGV. This CDR3 contains 15 residues. CDR3 nucleotide sequence: TGTGCCAGCAGCTTGGGTTACAGGGAAGCGACTGAAGCTTTCTTT. Amino acids: CASSLGYREATEAFF.

The chain has TRBV19 and TRBJ1-2; weak D call: TRBD1 (6 bases). CDR1 and CDR2 from the germline V gene are LNHDA and SQIVND (reference sequence). The length of the CDR3 is 17 residues. V was shortened by 10 bases and J by 3 bases, with 27 bases between the two germline ends. DNA of the CDR3: TGTGCCACTAAACCCCCTCGGCTCCAACAGGGCTACTATGGCTACACCTTC. This gives the protein CATKPPRLQQGYYGYTF.

Concerning this clone itself: Additional DNA sequences in this sample encode the identical CDR3. The V call is TRBV10-2, the J call TRBJ2-1; maybe TRBD2 (6 bases). This CDR3 is 14 amino acids long. The V end lost 4 bases, the J end lost 4 bases, and 11 bases lay between the germline ends. Germline V gives CDR1 WSHSY, CDR2 SAAADI. In DNA form, the CDR3 reads TGCGCCAGCAGTGGACTAGGGGCTTACAATGAGCAGTTCTTC. Translation: CASSGLGAYNEQFF.

The chain recombines TRBV5-1 with TRBJ2-7; 8 bases are shared with TRBD1. Germline CDR1 SGHRS, CDR2 YFSETQ. V shed 6 bases and J 2 bases; nucleotides not matched to a gene: 7. CDR3 size: 14 residues. The CDR3 loop reads CASMIGTGTYEQYF. The CDR3 DNA reads as TGCGCCAGCATGATCGGGACAGGAACCTACGAGCAGTACTTC.

This clone was seen a single time. The chain has TRBV29-1 and TRBJ2-2, with TRBD2 matching 7 bases. The CDR3 is made up of 15 amino acids. The junction had 12 bases not matched to a gene; V was cut back by 6 bases and J by 5 bases. Germline V gene data show CDR1 as SQVTM and CDR2 as ANQGSEA. CDR3 coding DNA: TGCAGCGTAGTTACTAGCGCCGAAAATACCGGGGAGCTGTTTTTT. This gives the protein CSVVTSAENTGELFF.

As DNA, the CDR3 is TGTGCCAGCTCAACCGGGGACAGGGTTAATTCACCCCTCCACTTT. Protein sequence: CASSTGDRVNSPLHF. The V and J genes are TRBV18 and TRBJ1-6, with 9 bases fitting TRBD1. The CDR3 covers 15 residues. CDR1 KGHSH and CDR2 LQKENI come from the germline V gene. Losses at the gene ends were 5 bases for V and 6 bases for J; bases not matched to a gene: 5.

The chain has TRBV5-1 and TRBJ1-1, with TRBD1 as a possible D gene (6 bases). The CDR3 has 15 amino acids. Trimming removed 3 bases at V and 1 base at J, with 13 bases between. Per germline, CDR1 SGHRS and CDR2 YFSETQ. CDR3 protein: CASSSGTSTNTEAFF. The CDR3 bases are TGCGCCAGCAGCTCCGGGACATCTACGAACACTGAAGCTTTCTTT.

The chain links TRBV27 to TRBJ2-7, with 9 positions matching TRBD1. CDR1 and CDR2 (germline): MNHEY, SMNVEV (reference sequence). V was clipped by 6 bases and J by 4 bases; unmatched bases: 4. There are 13 residues in the CDR3. CDR3 region: CASSTGGRYEQYF. CDR3 DNA sequence: TGTGCCAGCAGCACAGGGGGCAGGTACGAGCAGTACTTC.

The chain is built from TRBV27 and TRBJ1-2; D perhaps matches TRBD1 (6 bases). The ends were cut back, 6 bases at V and 4 bases at J, with 15 bases in the middle. CDR1 and CDR2 from the germline V gene are MNHEY and SMNVEV (reference sequence). The CDR3 length is 14 residues. CDR3 region: CASSYNSDSYGYTF. Here the CDR3 DNA reads TGTGCCAGCAGCTACAATTCGGACAGCTATGGCTACACCTTC.

The gene calls are TRBV7-2 and TRBJ2-5; D is undetermined. Trimming stripped 0 bases from V and 1 base from J, with 3 bases between. Germline V gene data show CDR1 as SGHTA and CDR2 as FQGNSA. The CDR3 consists of 13 residues. Here the CDR3 reads CASSLAIQETQYF. CDR3 bases: TGTGCCAGCAGCTTAGCCATCCAAGAGACCCAGTACTTC. The whole variable domain, remainder taken from reference TRBV7-2 and TRBJ2-5, is GAGVSQSPSNKVTEKGKDVELRCDPISGHTALYWYRQSLGQGLEFLIYFQGNSAPDKSGLPSDRFSAERTGGSVSTLTIQRTQQEDSAVYLCASSLAIQETQYFGPGTRLLVL.

V gene TRBV5-4 combines with J gene TRBJ2-7; unclear D gene. Per germline, CDR1 SGHNT and CDR2 YYREEE (reference sequence). The length of the CDR3 is 11 residues. Between the trimmed V and J ends, which lost 9 bases and 0 bases, there was a span of 7 bases. CDR3 amino acids: CATKSSYEQYF. The CDR3 DNA follows: TGTGCCACCAAGAGCTCCTACGAGCAGTACTTC.

About this clone: In the same sample, other DNA sequences code for this CDR3. This chain connects TRBV5-6 to TRBJ2-7; D ambiguous. Per the germline V gene, CDR1 is SGHDT and CDR2 is YYEEEE. This CDR3 has 12 amino acids. The ends were cut back, 3 bases at V and 3 bases at J, with 7 bases in the middle. The CDR3 region has the DNA TGTGCCAGCAGCTCCAGGCACTACGAGCAGTACTTC. The encoded protein is CASSSRHYEQYF.

The V and J genes are TRBV2 and TRBJ1-2, with a possible D match to TRBD1 (5 bases). V dropped 3 bases and J dropped 4 bases, with 12 bases sitting between them. This CDR3 spans 14 amino acids. CDR1 and CDR2 from the germline V gene are SNHLY and FYNNEI. The chain's CDR3 is CASSEGGSGYGYTF. CDR3 nucleotides: TGTGCCAGCAGTGAGGGGGGAAGCGGCTATGGCTACACCTTC.

This rearrangement joins TRBV7-9 to TRBJ2-1; TRBD1 might be the D (6 bases). The CDR3 consists of 15 residues. Germline V gives CDR1 SEHNR, CDR2 FQNEAQ (reference sequence). V lost 1 base and J lost 7, with 14 bases in between. Here the CDR3 DNA reads TGTGCCAGCAGCTTAGTGCGCAGGGGAAGGAATGAGCAGTTCTTC. It translates to CASSLVRRGRNEQFF.

About this clone itself: Since a much larger clone is just one base distant, this may be a read error. The chain carries TRBV7-6 and TRBJ2-5; TRBD2 aligns across 8 bases. The closer fit of TRBJ2-7 to the DNA end suggests the J call may be wrong. The CDR3 is 13 amino acids. Germline V CDR1 and CDR2: SGHVS, FNYEAQ. CDR3 nucleotide sequence: TGTGCCAGCAGCTTAGCGGCGGGGGGCGAGCAGTACTTC. Encoded protein: CASSLAAGGEQYF.

DNA of the CDR3: TGCGCCAGCAGCCAGTGGACCGGGACATCGAATTCACCCCTCCACTTT. Translation gives CASSQWTGTSNSPLHF. The chain recombines TRBV4-1 with TRBJ1-6; perhaps TRBD1 as D (6 bases). CDR1 is MGHRA and CDR2 is YSYEKL in the germline V gene. V lost 3 bases and J lost 7, with 16 bases in between. The CDR3 consists of 16 residues.

This chain connects TRBV14 to TRBJ2-2; 7 bases are shared with TRBD1. This CDR3 contains 15 residues. The germline CDR1 and CDR2 sequences are SGHDN and FVKESK. After removal of 1 base from V and 7 bases from J, the junction contained 6 bases not matched to a gene. Here the CDR3 reads CASSQGRTGDGELFF. The CDR3 DNA is TGTGCCAGCAGCCAAGGGCGGACAGGTGACGGGGAGCTGTTTTTT.

This chain joins TRBV7-9 and TRBJ2-5; D gene uncertain. Between the trimmed V and J ends, which lost 2 bases and 0 bases, there was a span of 10 bases. The CDR3 extends over 15 amino acids. Germline V gives CDR1 SEHNR, CDR2 FQNEAQ (reference sequence). The CDR3 nucleotides read TGTGCCAGCAGCTTACCGTTTCCGTACCAAGAGACCCAGTACTTC. It encodes CASSLPFPYQETQYF.

J is TRBJ2-1 and V is TRBV10-1; 8 bases fit TRBD1. After removal of 7 bases from V and 10 bases from J, the junction contained 6 bases not matched to a gene. Germline loops: CDR1 WNHNN, CDR2 SYGVQD (reference sequence). The CDR3 contains 12 residues. CDR3 DNA sequence: TGCGCCAGCACAAGTGGGACAGGAGAGCAGTTCTTC. Amino acid sequence: CASTSGTGEQFF.

The chain recombines TRBV11-2 with TRBJ1-1; the match to TRBD1 covers 10 bases. Trimming cost V 5 bases and J 2 bases; bases outside gene matches: 8. The germline gives CDR1 SGHAT, CDR2 FQNNGV. This CDR3 spans 16 amino acids. CDR3 amino acids: CASSPGQGVKNTEAFF. The CDR3 bases are TGTGCCAGCAGCCCTGGACAGGGGGTAAAAAACACTGAAGCTTTCTTT.

The V and J genes are TRBV11-2 and TRBJ1-1; D gene unclear. CDR1 and CDR2 (germline): SGHAT, FQNNGV. Trimming shortened V by 2 bases and J by 1 base, and 11 bases separated the two germline ends. The CDR3 sequence is 15 residues long. The CDR3 loop reads CASSLTGRENTEAFF. CDR3 in DNA: TGTGCCAGCAGCTTAACTGGACGGGAGAACACTGAAGCTTTCTTT.

V is TRBV7-9 and J is TRBJ2-5; tentatively, D is TRBD1 (6 bases). Germline CDR1 SEHNR, CDR2 FQNEAQ (reference sequence). The CDR3 runs to 18 residues. With 4 bases removed from V and 0 bases from J, the gap between germline ends came to 21 bases. The CDR3 protein is CASSSTPLWTADQETQYF. The CDR3 DNA follows: TGTGCCAGCAGCTCAACCCCATTGTGGACAGCTGACCAAGAGACCCAGTACTTC.

This sequence joins TRBV23-1 and TRBJ1-5; perhaps TRBD1 as D (6 bases). TRBV23-1 is an open reading frame whose function is uncertain. Deletions cut 2 bases from V and 3 bases from J, with 14 bases between. CDR3 length equals 16 residues. The CDR3 protein is CASSQRRQVINQPQHF. Here the CDR3 DNA reads TGCGCCAGCAGTCAAAGAAGACAGGTGATCAATCAGCCCCAGCATTTT.

This clone was seen more than once but under ten times. Mismatch with germline at one junction end may stem from a read error. The V call is TRBV7-7, the J call TRBJ1-4; D remains ambiguous. CDR1 and CDR2 from the germline V gene are SSHAT and FNYEAQ (reference sequence). The CDR3 contains 13 residues. CDR3 sequence: CASSLEGSEKLFF. CDR3 nucleotide sequence: TGTGCTAGCAGCTTAGAAGGGAGCGAAAAACTGTTTTTT.

This clone appeared a single time. This sequence joins TRBV2 and TRBJ2-7; 11 nucleotides align to TRBD1. Germline V gene lookup returns CDR1 SNHLY and CDR2 FYNNEI. The V segment lost 5 bases and the J segment 1 base; nucleotides outside the gene matches: 4. The CDR3 consists of 15 residues. As DNA, the CDR3 is TGTGCCAGCAGTTGGGACAGGGGGTCTTCCTACGAGCAGTACTTC. Its translation: CASSWDRGSSYEQYF.

The chain combines TRBV10-3 with TRBJ1-2, with 7 bases identical to TRBD1. The CDR3 is made up of 14 amino acids. Unmatched junction bases numbered 12, after V lost 6 bases and J lost 8 bases. In germline, CDR1 is ENHRY, CDR2 SYGVKD. CDR3 protein: CAISSGQIIRGYTF. CDR3 nucleotide sequence: TGTGCCATCAGCTCGGGACAGATCATCCGCGGCTACACCTTC.

CDR3 protein: CAIRGQDNEQFF. CDR3 nucleotide sequence: TGTGCCATCAGAGGACAGGACAATGAGCAGTTCTTC. The rearrangement joins TRBV10-3 to TRBJ2-1, with 7 bases lining up with TRBD1. V gave up 6 bases and J gave up 5 bases; unmatched junction bases: 1. The CDR3 has 12 residues. Germline loops: CDR1 ENHRY, CDR2 SYGVKD.

Only a few counts were recorded for this clone. In DNA form, the CDR3 reads TGTGCCAGCAAGAGCTCCTATAATTCACCCCTCCACTTT. Residues: CASKSSYNSPLHF. V gene TRBV27 combines with J gene TRBJ1-6; no clear D gene. The CDR3 covers 13 residues. CDR1 and CDR2 (germline): MNHEY, SMNVEV (reference sequence). V was clipped by 7 bases and J by 0 bases, with 4 bases between them.

The rearrangement links TRBV5-6 to TRBJ2-7; unclear D gene. V was trimmed by 4 bases and J by 3 bases, leaving 8 bases between them. Germline CDR1 SGHDT, CDR2 YYEEEE. The CDR3 totals 12 residues. The chain's CDR3 is CASSTRHYEQYF. The CDR3 nucleotides are TGTGCCAGCAGCACCAGACACTACGAGCAGTACTTC.

This sequence joins TRBV18 and TRBJ2-5; unclear D gene. This CDR3 has 14 amino acids. Trimming removed 0 bases from V and 5 bases from J, with 10 bases in between. Per the germline V gene, CDR1 is KGHSH and CDR2 is LQKENI. The CDR3 is CASSPPSSVETQYF. The CDR3 nucleotides read TGTGCCAGCTCACCACCGAGTAGTGTGGAGACCCAGTACTTC.